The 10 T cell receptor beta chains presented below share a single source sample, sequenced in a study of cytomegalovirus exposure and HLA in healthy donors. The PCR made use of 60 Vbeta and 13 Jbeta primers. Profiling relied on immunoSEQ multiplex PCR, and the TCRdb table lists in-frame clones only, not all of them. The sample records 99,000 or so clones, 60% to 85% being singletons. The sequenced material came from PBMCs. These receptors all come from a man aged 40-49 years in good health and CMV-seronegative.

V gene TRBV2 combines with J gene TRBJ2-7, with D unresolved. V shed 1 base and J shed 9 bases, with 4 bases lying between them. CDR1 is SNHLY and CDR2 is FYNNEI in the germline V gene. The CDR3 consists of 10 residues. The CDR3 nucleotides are TGTGCCAGCAGTGAAGGGCTGCAGTACTTC. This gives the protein CASSEGLQYF. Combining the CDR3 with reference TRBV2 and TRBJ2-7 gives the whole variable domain EPEVTQTPSHQVTQMGQEVILRCVPISNHLYFYWYRQILGQKVEFLVSFYNNEISEKSEIFDDQFSVERPDGSNFTLKIRSTKLEDSAMYFCASSEGLQYFGPGTRLTVT.

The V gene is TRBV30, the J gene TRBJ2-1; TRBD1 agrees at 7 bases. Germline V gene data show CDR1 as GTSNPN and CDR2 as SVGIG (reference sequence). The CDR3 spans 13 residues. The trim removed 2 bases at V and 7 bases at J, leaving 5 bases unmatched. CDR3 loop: CAWSMDRSNEQFF. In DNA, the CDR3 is TGTGCCTGGAGTATGGACAGGTCGAATGAGCAGTTCTTC. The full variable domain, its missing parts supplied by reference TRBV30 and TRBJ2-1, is SQTIHQWPATLVQPVGSPLSLECTVEGTSNPNLYWYRQAAGRGLQLLFYSVGIGQISSEVPQNLSASRPQDRQFILSSKKLLLSDSGFYLCAWSMDRSNEQFFGPGTRLTVL.

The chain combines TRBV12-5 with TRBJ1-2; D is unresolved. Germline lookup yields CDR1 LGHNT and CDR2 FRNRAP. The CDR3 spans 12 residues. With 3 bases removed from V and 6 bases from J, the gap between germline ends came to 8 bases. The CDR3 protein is CASGFARDGYTF. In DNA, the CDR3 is TGTGCTAGTGGTTTCGCGAGAGATGGCTACACCTTC.

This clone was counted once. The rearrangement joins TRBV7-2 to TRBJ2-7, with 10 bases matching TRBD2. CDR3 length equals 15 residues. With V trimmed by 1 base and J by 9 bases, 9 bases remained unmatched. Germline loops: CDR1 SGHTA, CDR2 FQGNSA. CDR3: CASSLDLAGVGVQYF. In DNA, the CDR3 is TGTGCCAGCAGCTTAGACCTAGCGGGAGTTGGGGTGCAGTACTTC. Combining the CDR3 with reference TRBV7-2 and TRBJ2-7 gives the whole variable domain GAGVSQSPSNKVTEKGKDVELRCDPISGHTALYWYRQSLGQGLEFLIYFQGNSAPDKSGLPSDRFSAERTGGSVSTLTIQRTQQEDSAVYLCASSLDLAGVGVQYFGPGTRLTVT.

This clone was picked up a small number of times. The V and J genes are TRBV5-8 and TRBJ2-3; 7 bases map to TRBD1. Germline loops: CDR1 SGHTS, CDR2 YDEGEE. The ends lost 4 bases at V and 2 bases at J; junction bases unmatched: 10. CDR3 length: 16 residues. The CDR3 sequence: CASSRGTGDHTDTQYF. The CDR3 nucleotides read TGTGCCAGCAGCCGGGGTACAGGGGACCACACAGATACGCAGTATTTT.

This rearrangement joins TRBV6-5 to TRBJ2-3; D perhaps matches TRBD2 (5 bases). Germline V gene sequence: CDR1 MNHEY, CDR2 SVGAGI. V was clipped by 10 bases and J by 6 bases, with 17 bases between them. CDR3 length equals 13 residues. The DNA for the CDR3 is TGTGCCACTCGGGAATTCTCTTTGGATACGCAGTATTTT. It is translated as CATREFSLDTQYF.

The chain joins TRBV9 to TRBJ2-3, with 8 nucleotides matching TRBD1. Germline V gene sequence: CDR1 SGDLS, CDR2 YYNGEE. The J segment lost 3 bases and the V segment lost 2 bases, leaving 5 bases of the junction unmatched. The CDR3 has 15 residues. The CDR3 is CASSVVRGQTDTQYF. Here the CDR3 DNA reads TGTGCCAGCAGCGTTGTCAGGGGGCAAACAGATACGCAGTATTTT.

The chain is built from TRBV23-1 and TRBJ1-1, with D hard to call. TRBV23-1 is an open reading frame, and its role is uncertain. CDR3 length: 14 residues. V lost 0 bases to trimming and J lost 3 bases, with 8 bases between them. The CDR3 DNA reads TGCGCCAGCAGTCAATCGGAGGTGGACACTGAAGCTTTCTTT. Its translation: CASSQSEVDTEAFF.

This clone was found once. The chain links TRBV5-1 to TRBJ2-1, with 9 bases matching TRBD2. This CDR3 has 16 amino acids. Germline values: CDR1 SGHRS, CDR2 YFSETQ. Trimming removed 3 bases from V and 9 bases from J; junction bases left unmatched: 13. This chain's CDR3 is CASSSRLGGGAFEQFF. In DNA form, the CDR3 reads TGCGCCAGCAGCTCCCGTCTCGGCGGGGGGGCCTTTGAGCAGTTCTTC.

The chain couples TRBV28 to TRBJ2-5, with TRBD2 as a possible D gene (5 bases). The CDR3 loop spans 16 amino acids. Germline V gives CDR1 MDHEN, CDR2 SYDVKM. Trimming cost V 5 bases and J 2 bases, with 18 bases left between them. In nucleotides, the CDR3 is TGTGCCAGCAGTCACTCTTTTTTGGACTCACAAGAGACCCAGTACTTC. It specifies CASSHSFLDSQETQYF.